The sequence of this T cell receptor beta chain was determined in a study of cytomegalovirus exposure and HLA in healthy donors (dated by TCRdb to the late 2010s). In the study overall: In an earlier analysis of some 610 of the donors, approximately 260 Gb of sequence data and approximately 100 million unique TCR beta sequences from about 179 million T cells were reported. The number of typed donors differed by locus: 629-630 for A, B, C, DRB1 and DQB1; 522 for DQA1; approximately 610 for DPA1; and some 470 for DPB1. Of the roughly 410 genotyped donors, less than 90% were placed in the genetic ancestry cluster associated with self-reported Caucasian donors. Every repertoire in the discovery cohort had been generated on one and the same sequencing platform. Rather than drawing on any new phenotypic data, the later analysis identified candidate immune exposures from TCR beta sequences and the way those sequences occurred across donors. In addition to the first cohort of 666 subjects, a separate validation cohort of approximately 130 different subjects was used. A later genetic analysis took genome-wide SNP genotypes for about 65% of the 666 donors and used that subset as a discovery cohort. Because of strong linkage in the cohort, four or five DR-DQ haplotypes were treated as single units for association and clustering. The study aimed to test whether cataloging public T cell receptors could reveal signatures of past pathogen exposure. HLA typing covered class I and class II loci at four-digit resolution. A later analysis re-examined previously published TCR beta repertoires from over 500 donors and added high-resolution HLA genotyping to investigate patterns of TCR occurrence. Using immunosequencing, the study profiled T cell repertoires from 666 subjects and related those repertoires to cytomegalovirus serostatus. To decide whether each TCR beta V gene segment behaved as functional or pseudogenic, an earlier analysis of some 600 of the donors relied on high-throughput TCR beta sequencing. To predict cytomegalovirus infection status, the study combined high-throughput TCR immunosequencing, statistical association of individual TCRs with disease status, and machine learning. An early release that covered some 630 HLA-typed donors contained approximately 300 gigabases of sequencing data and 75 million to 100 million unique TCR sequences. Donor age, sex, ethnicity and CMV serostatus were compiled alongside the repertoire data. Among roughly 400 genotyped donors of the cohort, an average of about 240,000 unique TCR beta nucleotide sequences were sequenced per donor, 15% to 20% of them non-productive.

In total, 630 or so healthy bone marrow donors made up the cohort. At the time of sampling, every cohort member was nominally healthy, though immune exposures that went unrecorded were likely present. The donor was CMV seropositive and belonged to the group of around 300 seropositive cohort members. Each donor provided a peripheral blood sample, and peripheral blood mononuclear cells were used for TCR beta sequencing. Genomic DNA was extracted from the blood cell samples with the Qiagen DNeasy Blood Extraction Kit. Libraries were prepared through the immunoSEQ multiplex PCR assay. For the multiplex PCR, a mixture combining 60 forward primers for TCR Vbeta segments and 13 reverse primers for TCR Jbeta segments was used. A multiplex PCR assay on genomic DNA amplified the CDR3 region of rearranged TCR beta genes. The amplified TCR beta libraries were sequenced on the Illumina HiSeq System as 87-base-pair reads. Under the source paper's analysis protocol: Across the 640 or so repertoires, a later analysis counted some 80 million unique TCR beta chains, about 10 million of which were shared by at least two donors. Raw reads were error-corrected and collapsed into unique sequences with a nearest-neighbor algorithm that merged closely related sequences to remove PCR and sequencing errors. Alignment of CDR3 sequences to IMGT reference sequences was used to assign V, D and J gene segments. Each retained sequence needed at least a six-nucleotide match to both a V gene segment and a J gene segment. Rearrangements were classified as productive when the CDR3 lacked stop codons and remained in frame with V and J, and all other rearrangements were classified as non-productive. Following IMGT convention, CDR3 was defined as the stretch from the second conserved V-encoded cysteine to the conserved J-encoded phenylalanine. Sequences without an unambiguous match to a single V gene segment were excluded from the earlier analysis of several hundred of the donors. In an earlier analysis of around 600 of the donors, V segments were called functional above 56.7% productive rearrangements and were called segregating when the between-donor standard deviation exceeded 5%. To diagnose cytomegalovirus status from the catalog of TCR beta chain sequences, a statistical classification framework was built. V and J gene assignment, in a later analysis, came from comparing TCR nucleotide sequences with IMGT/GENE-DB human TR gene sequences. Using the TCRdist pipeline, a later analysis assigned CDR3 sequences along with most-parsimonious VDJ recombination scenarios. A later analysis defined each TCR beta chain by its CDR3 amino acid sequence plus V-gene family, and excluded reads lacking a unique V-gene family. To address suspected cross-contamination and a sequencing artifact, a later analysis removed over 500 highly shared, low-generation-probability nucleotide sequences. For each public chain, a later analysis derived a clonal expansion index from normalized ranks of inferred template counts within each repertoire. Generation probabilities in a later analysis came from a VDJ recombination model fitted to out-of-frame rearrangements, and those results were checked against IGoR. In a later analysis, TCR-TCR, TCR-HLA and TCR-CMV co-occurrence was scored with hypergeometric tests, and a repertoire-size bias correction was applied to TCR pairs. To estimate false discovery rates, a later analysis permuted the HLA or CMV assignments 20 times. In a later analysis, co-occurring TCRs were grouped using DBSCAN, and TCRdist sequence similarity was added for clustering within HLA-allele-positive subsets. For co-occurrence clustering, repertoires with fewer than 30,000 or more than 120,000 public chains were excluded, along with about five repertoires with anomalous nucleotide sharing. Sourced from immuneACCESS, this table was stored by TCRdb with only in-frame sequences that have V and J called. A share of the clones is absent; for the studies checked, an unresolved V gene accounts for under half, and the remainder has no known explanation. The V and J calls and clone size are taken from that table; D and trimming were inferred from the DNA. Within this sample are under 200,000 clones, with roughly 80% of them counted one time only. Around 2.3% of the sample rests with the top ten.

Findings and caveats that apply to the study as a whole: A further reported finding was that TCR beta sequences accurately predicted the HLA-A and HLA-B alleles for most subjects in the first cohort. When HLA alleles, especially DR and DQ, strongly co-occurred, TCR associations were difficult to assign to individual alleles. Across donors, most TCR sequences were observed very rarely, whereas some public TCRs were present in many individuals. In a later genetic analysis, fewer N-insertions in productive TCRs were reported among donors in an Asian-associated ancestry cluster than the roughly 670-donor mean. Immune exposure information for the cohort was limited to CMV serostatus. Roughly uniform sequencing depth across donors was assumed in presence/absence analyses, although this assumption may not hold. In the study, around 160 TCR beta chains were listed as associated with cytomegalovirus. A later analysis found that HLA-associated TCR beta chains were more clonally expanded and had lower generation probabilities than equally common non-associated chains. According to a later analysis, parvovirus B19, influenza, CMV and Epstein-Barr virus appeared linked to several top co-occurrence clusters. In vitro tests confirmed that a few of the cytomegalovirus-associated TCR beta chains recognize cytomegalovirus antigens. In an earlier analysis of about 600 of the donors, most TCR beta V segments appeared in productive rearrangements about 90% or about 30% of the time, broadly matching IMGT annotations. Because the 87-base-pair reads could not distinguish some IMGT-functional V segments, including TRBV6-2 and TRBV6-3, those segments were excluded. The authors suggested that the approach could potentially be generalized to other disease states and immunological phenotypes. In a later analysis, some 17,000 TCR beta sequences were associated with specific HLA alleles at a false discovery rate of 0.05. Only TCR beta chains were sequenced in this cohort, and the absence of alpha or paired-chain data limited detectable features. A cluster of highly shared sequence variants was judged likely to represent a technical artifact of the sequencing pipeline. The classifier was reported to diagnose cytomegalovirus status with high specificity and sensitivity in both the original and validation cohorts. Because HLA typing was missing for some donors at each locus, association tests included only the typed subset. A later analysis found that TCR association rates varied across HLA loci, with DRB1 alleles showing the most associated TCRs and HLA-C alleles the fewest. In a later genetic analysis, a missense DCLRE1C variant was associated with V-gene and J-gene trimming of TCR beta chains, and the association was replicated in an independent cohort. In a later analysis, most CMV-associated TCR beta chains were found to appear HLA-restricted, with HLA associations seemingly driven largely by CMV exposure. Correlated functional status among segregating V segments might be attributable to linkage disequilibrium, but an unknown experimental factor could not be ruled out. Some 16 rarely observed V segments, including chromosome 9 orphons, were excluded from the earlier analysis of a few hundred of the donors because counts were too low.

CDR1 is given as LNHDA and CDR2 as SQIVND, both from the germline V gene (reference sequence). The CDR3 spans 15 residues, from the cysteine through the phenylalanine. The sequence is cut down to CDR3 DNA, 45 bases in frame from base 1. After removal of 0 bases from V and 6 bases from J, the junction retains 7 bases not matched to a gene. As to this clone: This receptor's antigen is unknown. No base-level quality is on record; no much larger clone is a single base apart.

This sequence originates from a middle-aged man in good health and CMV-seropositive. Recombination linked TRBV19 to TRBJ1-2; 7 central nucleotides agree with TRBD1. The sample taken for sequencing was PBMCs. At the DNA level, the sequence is TGTGCCAGTAGTATAGACCTCGACAGGGTAGATGGCTACACCTTC. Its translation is CASSIDLDRVDGYTF.